The entry below describes one T cell receptor beta chain. Assay used: immunoSEQ multiplex PCR; TCRdb lists only in-frame clones, some missing. The data contain some 77,000 clones, about 90% of them singletons. The sample comes from a study of graft-versus-host responses after intestinal transplantation. Study summary: Grafts that recipients had were multivisceral, liver-intestinal, or isolated intestinal transplants.

The V end lost 5 bases, the J end lost 4 bases, and 12 bases lay between the germline ends. The length of the CDR3 is 14 residues. The germline CDR1 and CDR2 sequences are MDHEN and SYDVKM. This specimen was PBMCs, taken 98 days after intestinal transplantation. The clonotype comes from a human patient who received an intestinal transplant, so some T cells may come from the graft donor. The gene calls are TRBV28 and TRBJ1-3; D may be TRBD1 (5 bases). DNA for the CDR3: TGTGCCAGCAGTGGGGGTCTGGGAGGAAACACCATATATTTT. It specifies CASSGGLGGNTIYF. The variable domain in full, with the rest retrieved from reference TRBV28 and TRBJ1-3, is DVKVTQSSRYLVKRTGEKVFLECVQDMDHENMFWYRQDPGLGLRLIYFSYDVKMKEKGDIPEGYSVSREKKERFSLILESASTNQTSMYLCASSGGLGGNTIYFGEGSWLTVV.